What follows are 14 T cell receptor beta chains derived from one specimen sequenced in a study of Graves' ophthalmopathy and Graves' hyperthyroidism. CDR3 regions of TCR beta were amplified from RNA transcripts. Following a first-round RT-PCR that used HTBI primers, a second-round multiplex PCR was carried out. TCRdb reprocessed the multiplex PCR reads via MiXCR and lists one record per CDR3 protein. The table shows about 420,000 distinct CDR3 sequences, with 20% to 25% occurring only once. Material for sequencing was peripheral blood. Receptors originate from a woman younger than 30 with stable Graves' hyperthyroidism.

This clonotype has at least ten counts. CDR3 region: CASRGTGGQETQYF. In DNA, the CDR3 is TGTGCCAGCAGGGGGACAGGTGGACAAGAGACCCAGTACTTC. The chain has TRBV28 and TRBJ2-5; 8 bases are a match to TRBD1. The CDR3 is 14 amino acids. Germline CDR1 and CDR2: MDHEN and SYDVKM. J was trimmed by 2 bases and V by 6 bases; bases with no gene match: 5.

Details on this clonotype: Lacking the conserved final phenylalanine or tryptophan, this CDR3 likely reflects a read error. CDR3 residues: CSVEKQGAQSQYY. CDR3 nucleotide sequence: TGCAGCGTTGAGAAGCAGGGGGCGCAGTCCCAGTACTAC. The V call is TRBV29-1, the J call TRBJ2-5; 8 nucleotides agree with TRBD1. Germline assignment: CDR1 SQVTM and CDR2 ANQGSEA. The CDR3 spans 13 residues. Trimming removed 3 bases from V and 9 bases from J; junction bases left unmatched: 9.

This clonotype was recorded at least ten times. The rearrangement joins TRBV7-6 to TRBJ1-2, with D possibly matching TRBD1 (5 bases). V was clipped by 1 base and J by 1 base, with 10 bases between them. The length of the CDR3 is 15 residues. Germline V lookup: CDR1 SGHVS, CDR2 FNYEAQ. The CDR3 loop reads CASSLGVGDNYGYTF. CDR3 coding DNA: TGTGCCAGCAGCTTAGGAGTGGGGGATAACTATGGCTACACCTTC.

This clonotype showed up many times. CDR3 sequence: CASSGRTSDQETQYF. CDR3 DNA: TGTGCCAGCAGCGGGAGGACTAGCGATCAAGAGACCCAGTACTTC. V is TRBV9 and J is TRBJ2-5; 9 bases are shared with TRBD2. The germline V gene encodes CDR1 SGDLS and CDR2 YYNGEE. Germline trimming cut 3 bases from V and 2 bases from J; bases unmatched to any gene: 5. This CDR3 region has 15 residues.

This clonotype was counted many times. The chain links TRBV9 to TRBJ1-2, with D possibly matching TRBD1 (5 bases). Germline V CDR1 and CDR2: SGDLS, YYNGEE. CDR3 length equals 14 residues. The V end was cut by 6 bases, the J end by 0 bases, with 12 bases between. Here the CDR3 DNA reads TGTGCCAGCAACGAGGGGCTCCCTAACTATGGCTACACCTTC. Amino acid sequence: CASNEGLPNYGYTF.

J is TRBJ2-2 and V is TRBV12-3 or TRBV12-4, with D possibly matching TRBD1 (6 bases). The V and J ends lost 3 bases and 4 bases respectively, with 9 bases between them. This CDR3 is built from 14 residues. CDR3 nucleotides: TGTGCCAGCAGTTTTTACAGGGTCACCGGGGAGCTGTTTTTT. This sequence encodes CASSFYRVTGELFF.

The chain links TRBV18 to TRBJ1-1; D remains unclear. Germline CDR1 is KGHSH and CDR2 is LQKENI. The V and J ends lost 4 bases and 2 bases respectively, with 8 bases between them. The CDR3 is 13 residues long. Written as DNA, the CDR3 is TGTGCCAGCTCACAGCAGTCTAACACTGAAGCTTTCTTT. Its translation is CASSQQSNTEAFF.

This clonotype has ten or more counts. This chain uses TRBV28 with TRBJ2-5, with D possibly TRBD1 on 6 matching bases. Trimming cost V 3 bases and J 0 bases, with 8 bases left between them. The CDR3 is made up of 14 amino acids. Germline CDR1 MDHEN, CDR2 SYDVKM. In nucleotides, the CDR3 is TGTGCCAGCAGTTTGGGGACAAACCAAGAGACCCAGTACTTC. This translates into CASSLGTNQETQYF. Based on the CDR3 plus reference TRBV28 and TRBJ2-5, the full variable domain is DVKVTQSSRYLVKRTGEKVFLECVQDMDHENMFWYRQDPGLGLRLIYFSYDVKMKEKGDIPEGYSVSREKKERFSLILESASTNQTSMYLCASSLGTNQETQYFGPGTRLLVL.

This chain uses TRBV12-3 or TRBV12-4 with TRBJ2-5, with D tentatively TRBD1 (5 bases). Trimming took off 6 bases at V and 10 bases at J, with 18 bases between the two ends. This CDR3 is 13 amino acids long. The CDR3 protein is CASSVGRGADQYF. Here the CDR3 DNA reads TGTGCCAGCAGCGTAGGAAGGGGCGCGGACCAGTACTTC.

This clonotype occurred many times. The CDR3 reads CASSLGSRASGFYEQYF. CDR3 bases: TGCGCCAGCAGCTTGGGCTCTCGGGCTAGCGGGTTCTACGAGCAGTACTTC. This sequence joins TRBV5-1 and TRBJ2-7; 8 positions agree with TRBD2. This CDR3 is 17 amino acids long. With V trimmed by 0 bases and J by 3 bases, 11 bases remained unmatched. Germline lookup yields CDR1 SGHRS and CDR2 YFSETQ.

This clonotype has at least ten counts. This chain joins TRBV28 and TRBJ2-2; no reliable D call. V was clipped by 3 bases and J by 3 bases, with 8 bases between them. The CDR3 runs to 14 residues. CDR1 is MDHEN and CDR2 is SYDVKM in the germline V gene. For the CDR3, the DNA is TGTGCCAGCAGTTTTCTGGTTGACACCGGGGAGCTGTTTTTT. Protein product: CASSFLVDTGELFF.

At least ten counts were recorded for this clonotype. This chain uses TRBV6-1 with TRBJ1-1, with D tentatively TRBD1 (5 bases). There are 15 residues in the CDR3. V was trimmed by 3 bases and J by 4 bases, leaving 15 bases between them. CDR1 MNHNS and CDR2 SASEGT come from the germline V gene. DNA for the CDR3: TGTGCCAGCAGTGATCCAGGGCGGGGTAGCACTGAAGCTTTCTTT. Encoded protein: CASSDPGRGSTEAFF.

The chain has TRBV6-2 or TRBV6-3 and TRBJ2-5, with TRBD1 identical over 8 bases. V was pared by 6 bases and J by 4 bases, with 22 bases of the junction left unmatched. Germline lookup yields CDR1 MNHEY and CDR2 SVGEGT. This CDR3 has 19 residues. The CDR3 sequence is CASSQDPETGEFPLETQYF. The CDR3 nucleotides are TGTGCCAGCAGCCAAGATCCGGAGACAGGGGAGTTCCCCTTAGAGACCCAGTACTTC.

This clonotype appeared many times. The chain recombines TRBV12-3 or TRBV12-4 with TRBJ1-2; possibly TRBD1 for D (5 bases). Trimming left V 5 bases short and J 4 bases short, with 17 bases between. This CDR3 is built from 15 residues. The CDR3 region is CASSRDGLALYGYTF. As DNA, the CDR3 is TGTGCCAGCAGTAGGGACGGATTGGCCCTCTATGGCTACACCTTC.